Below are 5 T cell receptor beta chains sequenced from a single sample in a study of memory B cells and T cells in multiple sclerosis (dated by TCRdb to 2017 to 2018). After stimulus-free culture of CFSE-labeled PBMCs, the autoproliferating (CFSEdim) and non-proliferating (CFSEhi) T cell fractions were sequenced separately. In total, under 65 million CFSE-labeled PBMCs were cultured without stimulus for six to eight days, after which replicate wells were pooled. Receptors were amplified or captured by the immunoSEQ multiplex PCR assay. TCRdb's version of the immuneACCESS table is confined to in-frame rearrangements and falls short of the full clone set. An unresolved V gene accounts for under half of the shortfall where checked; the remainder is of unknown origin. Here the sample has 35,000 to 55,000 clones; almost 85% occur a single time. Roughly 1.1% of the sample is held by the ten biggest clonotypes.

These receptors have no identified antigens. The sequenced material came from PBMCs from blood kept in culture. The source of these receptors is a human donor with multiple sclerosis.

The chain combines TRBV4-3 with TRBJ1-3, with 11 bases identical to TRBD1. After removal of 0 bases from V and 3 bases from J, the junction contained 4 bases not matched to a gene. Per germline, CDR1 LGHNA and CDR2 YSLEER. The length of the CDR3 is 17 residues. The CDR3 DNA follows: TGCGCCAGCAGCCAAGATCGGGGGACAGGGGGTGGAAACACCATATATTTT. It specifies CASSQDRGTGGGNTIYF.

Here the CDR3 reads CASRDSSGNTIYF. The CDR3 DNA reads TGTGCCAGCAGGGACAGCTCTGGAAACACCATATATTTT. This chain joins TRBV9 and TRBJ1-3; a weak D match, TRBD1 (6 bases). This CDR3 has 13 residues. In germline, CDR1 is SGDLS, CDR2 YYNGEE. Trimming cost V 5 bases and J 0 bases, with 6 bases left between them.

This clone was detected only a few times. The chain is built from TRBV7-8 and TRBJ2-1, with D perhaps matching TRBD1 (5 bases). CDR1 and CDR2 (germline): SGHVS, FQNEAQ. With 1 base removed from V and 6 bases from J, the gap between germline ends came to 13 bases. The CDR3 extends over 15 amino acids. CDR3 DNA: TGTGCCAGCAGCTTAGGGGTTAGTAGGGGCAATGAGCAGTTCTTC. It specifies CASSLGVSRGNEQFF.

This clone was observed a few times. The chain employs TRBV27 and TRBJ1-3; 7 nucleotides match TRBD1. Germline loops: CDR1 MNHEY, CDR2 SMNVEV (reference sequence). This CDR3 is 18 amino acids long. V gave up 1 base and J gave up 0 bases; unmatched junction bases: 9. Written as DNA, the CDR3 is TGTGCCAGCAGTTTATACCCCCCGACAGGGTTCTCTGGAAACACCATATATTTT. Its protein product is CASSLYPPTGFSGNTIYF.

The V call is TRBV6-6, the J call TRBJ2-1; D is uncertain. The germline V gene has CDR1 MNHNY and CDR2 SVGAGI (reference sequence). V lost 2 bases and J lost 10, with 9 bases in between. The CDR3 contains 12 residues. The CDR3 reads CASSYSQNEQFF. Here the CDR3 DNA reads TGTGCCAGCAGTTACAGCCAGAACGAGCAGTTCTTC.